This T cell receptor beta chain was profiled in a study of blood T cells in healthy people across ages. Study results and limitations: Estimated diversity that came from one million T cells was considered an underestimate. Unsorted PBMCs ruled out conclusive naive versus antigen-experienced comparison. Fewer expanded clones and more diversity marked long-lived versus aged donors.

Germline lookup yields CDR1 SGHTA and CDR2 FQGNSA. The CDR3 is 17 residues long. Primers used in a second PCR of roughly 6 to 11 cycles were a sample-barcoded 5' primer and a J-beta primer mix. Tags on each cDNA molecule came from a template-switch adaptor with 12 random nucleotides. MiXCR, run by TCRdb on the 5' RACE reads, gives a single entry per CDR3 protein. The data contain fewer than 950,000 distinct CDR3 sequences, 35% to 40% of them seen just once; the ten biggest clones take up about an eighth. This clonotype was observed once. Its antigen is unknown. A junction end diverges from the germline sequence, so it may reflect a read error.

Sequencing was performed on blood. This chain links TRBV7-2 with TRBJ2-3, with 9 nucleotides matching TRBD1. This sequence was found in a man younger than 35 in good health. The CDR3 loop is CACSPGTGRASTDTQYF. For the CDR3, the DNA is TGTGCCTGCAGCCCTGGGACAGGGAGGGCTAGCACGGATACGCAGTATTTT. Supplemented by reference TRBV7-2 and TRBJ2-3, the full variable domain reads GAGVSQSPSNKVTEKGKDVELRCDPISGHTALYWYRQSLGQGLEFLIYFQGNSAPDKSGLPSDRFSAERTGGSVSTLTIQRTQQEDSAVYLCACSPGTGRASTDTQYFGPGTRLTVL.